Following are 7 T cell receptor beta chains from one sample sequenced in a study of blood T cell repertoires in COVID-19. Libraries were prepared by immunoSEQ multiplex PCR; TCRdb keeps only in-frame clonotypes and omits some of them. The sample consists of about 64,000 clones, 65% to 90% of them appearing once. Source material: peripheral blood. These receptors originate from a man in his forties with acute or convalescent COVID-19.

This clone was detected a few times. This rearrangement joins TRBV30 to TRBJ1-6; maybe TRBD1 (5 bases). CDR1 is GTSNPN and CDR2 is SVGIG in the germline V gene (reference sequence). The V gene lost 3 bases and the J gene lost 9 bases, with 15 bases spanning the gap. CDR3 length: 14 residues. The CDR3 spells CAWRTPGNSSPLHF. The CDR3 DNA is TGTGCCTGGAGAACTCCAGGGAACAGTTCACCCCTCCACTTT.

The V and J genes are TRBV6-6 and TRBJ2-7, with TRBD2 matching over 8 bases. The germline CDR1 and CDR2 sequences are MNHNY and SVGAGI (reference sequence). There are 16 residues in the CDR3. The V segment lost 5 bases and the J segment 4 bases; nucleotides outside the gene matches: 13. CDR3 nucleotide sequence: TGTGCCAGCAGTCTCTGGATAGCGGGGCTTGGTTACGAGCAGTACTTC. Its translation is CASSLWIAGLGYEQYF.

The chain is built from TRBV5-1 and TRBJ1-1; possibly TRBD1 for D (5 bases). CDR3 length: 14 amino acids. CDR1 and CDR2 from the germline V gene are SGHRS and YFSETQ. With 1 base removed from V and 0 bases from J, the gap between germline ends came to 7 bases. The CDR3 spells CASSLRGVNTEAFF. In nucleotides, the CDR3 is TGCGCCAGCAGCTTGAGGGGTGTGAACACTGAAGCTTTCTTT.

The V and J genes are TRBV7-6 and TRBJ1-4, with D perhaps TRBD1 (5 bases). The CDR3 is 15 amino acids. Germline V CDR1 and CDR2: SGHVS, FNYEAQ. Trimming shortened V by 2 bases and J by 7 bases, and 14 bases separated the two germline ends. This CDR3 is CASSLQGAPSEKLFF. CDR3 DNA sequence: TGTGCCAGCAGCTTACAGGGCGCCCCTAGTGAAAAACTGTTTTTT.

The chain couples TRBV5-6 to TRBJ1-2; tentatively, D is TRBD1 (5 bases). CDR3 length equals 15 residues. Germline CDR1 is SGHDT and CDR2 is YYEEEE. V lost 2 bases and J 4 bases, leaving 15 bases between the germline ends. This CDR3 reads CASSLGRRGSYGYTF. CDR3 DNA sequence: TGTGCCAGCAGCTTAGGAAGAAGGGGCAGCTATGGCTACACCTTC.

The CDR3 DNA reads TGTGCCAGCAGCCCCTTAGGGGCAGCTAATGAAAAACTGTTTTTT. Its translation: CASSPLGAANEKLFF. The rearrangement uses TRBV6-5 and TRBJ1-4; possibly TRBD1 for D (5 bases). This CDR3 is 15 amino acids long. V was trimmed by 6 bases and J by 3 bases, leaving 14 bases between them. Germline V gene sequence: CDR1 MNHEY, CDR2 SVGAGI.

This chain uses TRBV24-1 with TRBJ1-2, with 7 bases lining up with TRBD1. The CDR3 covers 14 residues. Per the germline V gene, CDR1 is KGHDR and CDR2 is SFDVKD. V gave up 4 bases and J gave up 6 bases; unmatched junction bases: 7. The chain's CDR3 is CATSDSTGRDGYTF. The DNA of the CDR3 is TGTGCCACCAGTGACTCGACAGGGCGGGATGGCTACACCTTC.